These T cell receptor beta chains were read from a single sample in a study of early T cells in non-severe SARS-CoV-2 infection. MiXCR was run by TCRdb on the 5' RACE reads, yielding one entry per CDR3 protein. The table includes some 62,000 distinct CDR3 sequences, roughly a tenth detected once. What was sequenced was whole blood. These receptor sequences come from an adult who was a healthcare worker with PCR-confirmed SARS-CoV-2 infection or an uninfected control (not recorded which). Each CDR3 is given with its conserved first and last residue. Fields, in order: D gene, clone size, J gene, V gene, CDR3 DNA, CDR3 protein. D genes are given only for firm matches. The size of a clone is reported for some rows only, either as once, few or many, or as a class for expanded clones.

d_call: TRBD1; clone_size: few; j_call: TRBJ2-2; v_call: TRBV5-1; cdr3_nt: TGCGCCAGCAGCTCAGGGACAGGGGGACCCGGGGAGCTGTTTTTT; cdr3_aa: CASSSGTGGPGELFF
d_call: NA; clone_size: many; j_call: TRBJ1-1; v_call: TRBV5-1; cdr3_nt: TGCGCCAGCAGCTTGGGGGGCTTAAGCACTGAAGCTTTCTTT; cdr3_aa: CASSLGGLSTEAFF
d_call: NA; clone_size: few; j_call: TRBJ2-1; v_call: TRBV10-1; cdr3_nt: TGCGCCAGCGGACGGGGGGCTTTTCGTACTGAGCAGTTCTTC; cdr3_aa: CASGRGAFRTEQFF
d_call: NA; clone_size: many; j_call: TRBJ1-2; v_call: TRBV20-1; cdr3_nt: TGCAGTGCTACCGGGGCCGGCTATGGCTACACCTTC; cdr3_aa: CSATGAGYGYTF
d_call: TRBD1; clone_size: NA; j_call: TRBJ1-2; v_call: TRBV6-1; cdr3_nt: TGTGCCAGCAGTGGCCGAGACAGGGGGCGAAGAAGGGATGGCTACACCTTC; cdr3_aa: CASSGRDRGRRRDGYTF
d_call: NA; clone_size: NA; j_call: TRBJ1-1; v_call: TRBV29-1; cdr3_nt: TGCAGCGTTGATTCGACAGCGAACACTGAAGCTTTCTTT; cdr3_aa: CSVDSTANTEAFF
d_call: NA; clone_size: many; j_call: TRBJ2-5; v_call: TRBV4-1; cdr3_nt: TGCGCCAGCAGCCAGGCCAGGGTCATAGAGACCCAGTACTTC; cdr3_aa: CASSQARVIETQYF
d_call: TRBD2; clone_size: once; j_call: TRBJ2-3; v_call: TRBV5-6; cdr3_nt: TGTGCCAGCAGCCCTCCCGGGACTAGCACTACCACAGATACGCAGTATTTT; cdr3_aa: CASSPPGTSTTTDTQYF
d_call: TRBD1; clone_size: many; j_call: TRBJ2-3; v_call: TRBV11-2; cdr3_nt: TGTGCCAGCAGCTGGGGTACGGGACAGGGGATAGATACGCAGTATTTT; cdr3_aa: CASSWGTGQGIDTQYF
d_call: NA; clone_size: few; j_call: TRBJ1-2; v_call: TRBV25-1; cdr3_nt: TGTGCCAGCAGTGAATTTGAGAACCACTATGGCTACACCTTC; cdr3_aa: CASSEFENHYGYTF
d_call: TRBD1; clone_size: NA; j_call: TRBJ1-2; v_call: TRBV6-6; cdr3_nt: TGTGCCAGCAGTTACTCAGAACAGGGGCCTACTAACTATGGCTACACCTTC; cdr3_aa: CASSYSEQGPTNYGYTF
d_call: TRBD1; clone_size: few; j_call: TRBJ2-2; v_call: TRBV12-3/TRBV12-4; cdr3_nt: TGTGCCAGCAGTTTCGACAGGGGACATCTTACGAACACCGGGGAGCTGTTTTTT; cdr3_aa: CASSFDRGHLTNTGELFF
d_call: NA; clone_size: many; j_call: TRBJ1-1; v_call: TRBV10-2; cdr3_nt: TGCGCCAGCAGTGAGTCGAGGAGACAGGCGATGAACACTGAAGCTTTCTTT; cdr3_aa: CASSESRRQAMNTEAFF
d_call: NA; clone_size: few; j_call: TRBJ1-1; v_call: TRBV28; cdr3_nt: TGTGCCAGCAGGAGAAGACAGGACCTGAACACTGAAGCTTTCTTT; cdr3_aa: CASRRRQDLNTEAFF
d_call: TRBD1; clone_size: NA; j_call: TRBJ1-2; v_call: TRBV6-1; cdr3_nt: TGTGCCAGCAGTGAAGAGGCAGGGGGCCCTAACTATGGCTACACCTTC; cdr3_aa: CASSEEAGGPNYGYTF
d_call: NA; clone_size: few; j_call: TRBJ1-2; v_call: TRBV19; cdr3_nt: TGTGCCAGTAGTATCGGGATGGGGATAGGCGGCTACACCTTC; cdr3_aa: CASSIGMGIGGYTF
d_call: NA; clone_size: NA; j_call: TRBJ1-5; v_call: TRBV19; cdr3_nt: TGTGCCAGTAGTATAGTCTTGCTTAGCAATCAGCCCCAGCATTTT; cdr3_aa: CASSIVLLSNQPQHF
d_call: TRBD2; clone_size: NA; j_call: TRBJ2-3; v_call: TRBV28; cdr3_nt: TGTGCCAGCAGTTTATATAGCGGGGGGGGCACAGATACGCAGTATTTT; cdr3_aa: CASSLYSGGGTDTQYF
d_call: TRBD1; clone_size: NA; j_call: TRBJ1-5; v_call: TRBV6-1; cdr3_nt: TGTGCCAGCAAGATCGGGACAGGGGGCGCCGGGAGCAATCAGCCCCAGCATTTT; cdr3_aa: CASKIGTGGAGSNQPQHF
d_call: NA; clone_size: few; j_call: TRBJ1-4; v_call: TRBV15; cdr3_nt: TGTGCCACCAGCAGGGGGACACATGGCGAAAAACTGTTTTTT; cdr3_aa: CATSRGTHGEKLFF
d_call: NA; clone_size: few; j_call: TRBJ2-2; v_call: TRBV5-6; cdr3_nt: TGTGCCAGCAGCTTGTCATCGAACAGCGCGAACACCGGGGAGCTGTTTTTT; cdr3_aa: CASSLSSNSANTGELFF
d_call: NA; clone_size: NA; j_call: TRBJ2-3; v_call: TRBV7-2; cdr3_nt: TGTGCCAGCAGCTTAGAGAGTCGGGGCGCAGATACGCAGTATTTT; cdr3_aa: CASSLESRGADTQYF
d_call: TRBD1; clone_size: NA; j_call: TRBJ1-1; v_call: TRBV4-1; cdr3_nt: TGCGCCAGCAGCCAACCCAGGACAGGGCGGAACACTGAAGCTTTCTTT; cdr3_aa: CASSQPRTGRNTEAFF
d_call: NA; clone_size: NA; j_call: TRBJ2-5; v_call: TRBV5-1; cdr3_nt: TGCGCCAGCAGCGCCTACCCTTCGGAGGAGACCCAGTACTTC; cdr3_aa: CASSAYPSEETQYF
d_call: TRBD2; clone_size: few; j_call: TRBJ2-1; v_call: TRBV6-2/TRBV6-3; cdr3_nt: TGTGCCAGCAGTCCCGTGACTAGCGGCAATGAGCAGTTCTTC; cdr3_aa: CASSPVTSGNEQFF
d_call: TRBD1; clone_size: many; j_call: TRBJ1-6; v_call: TRBV11-2; cdr3_nt: TGTGCCAGCAGCCGGGACAGTGATAATTCACCCCTCCACTTT; cdr3_aa: CASSRDSDNSPLHF
d_call: NA; clone_size: few; j_call: TRBJ1-5; v_call: TRBV27; cdr3_nt: TGTGCCAGCAGTTTACTTGCTAGCAATCAGCCCCAGCATTTT; cdr3_aa: CASSLLASNQPQHF
d_call: TRBD2; clone_size: few; j_call: TRBJ2-3; v_call: TRBV24-1; cdr3_nt: TGTGCCATCTCAGCGGGGGCCACAGATACGCAGTATTTT; cdr3_aa: CAISAGATDTQYF
d_call: TRBD1; clone_size: NA; j_call: TRBJ1-5; v_call: TRBV20-1; cdr3_nt: TGCAGTGCTATTCCGGGACAGGGGAGTAGCAATCAGCCCCAGCATTTT; cdr3_aa: CSAIPGQGSSNQPQHF
d_call: NA; clone_size: NA; j_call: TRBJ1-1; v_call: TRBV6-5; cdr3_nt: TGTGCCAGCGGCACACAATGGGGGGCCCGGAAAGCTTTCTTT; cdr3_aa: CASGTQWGARKAFF
d_call: TRBD2; clone_size: few; j_call: TRBJ2-3; v_call: TRBV15; cdr3_nt: TGTGCCACCAGCAGAGCGATAACTAGTGGGAGGGCAGATACGCAGTATTTT; cdr3_aa: CATSRAITSGRADTQYF
d_call: TRBD1; clone_size: NA; j_call: TRBJ1-6; v_call: TRBV27; cdr3_nt: TGTGCCAGTAACCCGGACAGGAATTCACCCCTCCACTTT; cdr3_aa: CASNPDRNSPLHF
d_call: NA; clone_size: few; j_call: TRBJ2-5; v_call: TRBV29-1; cdr3_nt: TGCAGCGTTGAAGTCCAACCTGGGACCCAGTACTTC; cdr3_aa: CSVEVQPGTQYF
d_call: NA; clone_size: many; j_call: TRBJ2-1; v_call: TRBV14; cdr3_nt: TGTGCCAGCAGGGGTTACAATGAGCAGTTCTTC; cdr3_aa: CASRGYNEQFF
d_call: NA; clone_size: many; j_call: TRBJ1-1; v_call: TRBV5-1; cdr3_nt: TGCGCCAGCAGCTTCGAGTCTGGCCTAAACACTGAAGCTTTCTTT; cdr3_aa: CASSFESGLNTEAFF
d_call: TRBD2; clone_size: few; j_call: TRBJ2-2; v_call: TRBV12-3/TRBV12-4; cdr3_nt: TGTGCCAGCAGTTTCGGGGGGGCGTACACCGGGGAGCTGTTTTTT; cdr3_aa: CASSFGGAYTGELFF
d_call: NA; clone_size: many; j_call: TRBJ1-2; v_call: TRBV3-1; cdr3_nt: TGTGCCAGCAGCCAAGATGCGGCAGCTTCGGCCTATGGCTACACCTTC; cdr3_aa: CASSQDAAASAYGYTF
d_call: NA; clone_size: NA; j_call: TRBJ1-5; v_call: TRBV9; cdr3_nt: TGTGCCAGCAGCCTTACAGGGAGCAATCAGCCCCAGCATTTT; cdr3_aa: CASSLTGSNQPQHF
d_call: TRBD1; clone_size: once; j_call: TRBJ1-6; v_call: TRBV7-3; cdr3_nt: TGTGCCAGCAGCGCGGGACAGGTGGCGTCACCCCTCCACTTT; cdr3_aa: CASSAGQVASPLHF
d_call: NA; clone_size: NA; j_call: TRBJ2-2; v_call: TRBV19; cdr3_nt: TGTGCCAGTAGTATCGAGCCCAGCTCCGGGGAGCTGTTTTTT; cdr3_aa: CASSIEPSSGELFF
d_call: NA; clone_size: NA; j_call: TRBJ2-5; v_call: TRBV7-3; cdr3_nt: TGTGCCAGCAGCCCCAACTCCCAAGAGACCCAGTACTTC; cdr3_aa: CASSPNSQETQYF
d_call: TRBD2; clone_size: NA; j_call: TRBJ2-3; v_call: TRBV5-1; cdr3_nt: TGCGCCAGCAGCTTGGCTAGCGGCAACACAGATACGCAGTATTTT; cdr3_aa: CASSLASGNTDTQYF
d_call: TRBD2; clone_size: few; j_call: TRBJ2-5; v_call: TRBV4-2; cdr3_nt: TGTGCCAGCAGCCAAGGGGGCGGGGGTCAAGAGACCCAGTACTTC; cdr3_aa: CASSQGGGGQETQYF
d_call: TRBD1; clone_size: NA; j_call: TRBJ1-1; v_call: TRBV20-1; cdr3_nt: TGCAGTGCTAGCAGGGGGCCGACGAACACTGAAGCTTTCTTT; cdr3_aa: CSASRGPTNTEAFF
d_call: TRBD2; clone_size: NA; j_call: TRBJ2-5; v_call: TRBV7-3; cdr3_nt: TGTGCCAGCAGCTTAAGGGGCGGGACTAGCGGGCGCCAAGAGACCCAGTACTTC; cdr3_aa: CASSLRGGTSGRQETQYF
d_call: TRBD2; clone_size: many; j_call: TRBJ2-1; v_call: TRBV2; cdr3_nt: TGTGCCAGCAGTGCTAACGCGGGGGGGGCCTACAATGAGCAGTTCTTC; cdr3_aa: CASSANAGGAYNEQFF
d_call: NA; clone_size: many; j_call: TRBJ1-1; v_call: TRBV7-6; cdr3_nt: TGTGCCAGCAGCTCTCACTGGGGTTTGTACACTGAAGCTTTCTTT; cdr3_aa: CASSSHWGLYTEAFF
d_call: NA; clone_size: few; j_call: TRBJ1-2; v_call: TRBV15; cdr3_nt: TGTGCCACCAGCAGAAACCGGGACCGGATTAACTATGGCTACACCTTC; cdr3_aa: CATSRNRDRINYGYTF